The rows below give T cell receptor beta chains drawn from one sample of a study of blood T cell repertoires in COVID-19. Generated by immunoSEQ multiplex PCR, the TCRdb table keeps only in-frame clones and is missing some. The sample records 100,000 to 150,000 clones, roughly 90% being singletons. The sequenced material came from peripheral blood. The origin of the receptors is a man aged 45 to 65 with active or convalescent COVID-19. CDR3s include the opening cysteine and the closing phenylalanine or tryptophan. The order of the fields is V gene, J gene, clone size, D gene, CDR3 protein, CDR3 DNA. The D gene is left open where the match is weak. Size values are once, few and many counts, or a class for expanded clones, and some rows have none.

TRBV7-9	TRBJ2-7	NA	NA	CASSSRQPYEQYF	TGTGCCAGCAGCTCCCGACAGCCCTACGAGCAGTACTTC
TRBV10-2	TRBJ2-7	NA	NA	CASSDVTGFEQYF	TGCGCCAGCAGTGATGTGACAGGTTTCGAGCAGTACTTC
TRBV18	TRBJ2-7	few	NA	CASSPGGSYEQYF	TGTGCCAGCTCACCAGGCGGCTCCTACGAGCAGTACTTC
TRBV5-4	TRBJ2-3	NA	TRBD2	CASSLILAGGITDTQYF	TGTGCCAGCAGCTTAATACTAGCGGGGGGTATCACAGATACGCAGTATTTT
TRBV5-4	TRBJ2-3	NA	TRBD2	CASSFGAGGPQDTQYF	TGTGCCAGCAGCTTCGGAGCGGGGGGGCCGCAAGATACGCAGTATTTT
TRBV3-1/TRBV3-2	TRBJ2-1	NA	NA	CASSQDLGYHNEQFF	TGTGCCAGCAGCCAAGATTTGGGCTACCACAATGAGCAGTTCTTC
TRBV18	TRBJ2-5	few	NA	CASSPPQGEETQYF	TGTGCCAGCTCACCACCACAGGGTGAAGAGACCCAGTACTTC
TRBV5-6	TRBJ2-4	NA	NA	CASSPLAGTSNIQYF	TGTGCCAGCAGTCCCCTTGCAGGGACTTCAAACATTCAGTACTTC
TRBV2	TRBJ2-5	NA	TRBD2	CASSERAGGQETQYF	TGTGCCAGCAGTGAAAGAGCGGGGGGACAAGAGACCCAGTACTTC
TRBV19	TRBJ2-7	NA	TRBD1	CASSGGRGRYEQYF	TGTGCCAGTAGCGGAGGCAGGGGGCGGTACGAGCAGTACTTC
TRBV30	TRBJ2-7	NA	TRBD2	CAWTGLAGAEQYF	TGTGCCTGGACCGGACTAGCGGGAGCCGAGCAGTACTTC
TRBV11-2	TRBJ2-2	NA	TRBD1	CASSSGQGTTGELFF	TGTGCCAGCAGTTCGGGACAGGGTACCACCGGGGAGCTGTTTTTT
TRBV30	TRBJ2-6	NA	NA	CAWAPSFPNVLTF	TGTGCCTGGGCCCCGAGTTTTCCCAACGTCCTGACTTTC
TRBV5-1	TRBJ2-2	NA	TRBD1	CASSLDRGPGELFF	TGCGCCAGCAGCCTGGACAGGGGCCCCGGGGAGCTGTTTTTT
TRBV4-1	TRBJ2-7	few	TRBD2	CASSQESRGAPYEQYF	TGCGCCAGCAGCCAAGAGTCGCGGGGGGCCCCCTACGAGCAGTACTTC
TRBV10-1	TRBJ2-3	NA	NA	CASSVGGPSTDTQYF	TGCGCCAGCAGTGTGGGGGGGCCGAGCACAGATACGCAGTATTTT
TRBV10-2	TRBJ1-1	NA	NA	CASSVGGVGTEAFF	TGCGCCAGCAGTGTGGGCGGGGTAGGTACTGAAGCTTTCTTT
TRBV27	TRBJ1-1	NA	NA	CASSLWANTEAFF	TGTGCCAGCAGTTTATGGGCGAACACTGAAGCTTTCTTT
TRBV10-3	TRBJ2-7	NA	NA	CAGSGAYEQYF	TGTGCTGGTTCGGGAGCCTACGAGCAGTACTTC
TRBV5-4	TRBJ1-4	NA	NA	CASSQGNPGNEKLFF	TGTGCCAGCAGCCAAGGGAACCCAGGGAATGAAAAACTGTTTTTT
TRBV3-1/TRBV3-2	TRBJ2-7	NA	NA	CASSHPGQQAYEQYF	TGTGCCAGCAGCCACCCGGGACAACAAGCCTACGAGCAGTACTTC
TRBV9	TRBJ1-1	NA	NA	CASSVVADGEAFF	TGTGCCAGCAGCGTAGTTGCAGACGGGGAAGCTTTCTTT
TRBV30	TRBJ1-2	NA	NA	CAWFRPRAGVAYGYTF	TGTGCCTGGTTCCGACCCAGGGCTGGCGTGGCGTATGGCTACACCTTC
TRBV4-1	TRBJ2-3	NA	NA	CASSQELAEGTDTQYF	TGCGCCAGCAGCCAAGAATTAGCGGAGGGCACAGATACGCAGTATTTT
TRBV9	TRBJ1-1	NA	NA	CASSVVRENTEAFF	TGTGCCAGCAGCGTAGTGCGGGAGAACACTGAAGCTTTCTTT
TRBV15	TRBJ2-1	NA	NA	CATSRVEPPYNEQFF	TGTGCCACCAGCAGAGTTGAGCCCCCCTACAATGAGCAGTTCTTC
TRBV6-6	TRBJ1-3	NA	NA	CASSYSQGYGNTIYF	TGTGCCAGCAGTTACAGCCAGGGTTACGGAAACACCATATATTTT
TRBV5-4	TRBJ2-7	NA	NA	CASSLFRATYEQYF	TGTGCCAGCAGCTTGTTCCGAGCCACCTACGAGCAGTACTTC
TRBV7-2	TRBJ1-2	NA	NA	CASSFTGRPVYGYTF	TGTGCCAGCAGTTTTACAGGGCGTCCAGTCTATGGCTACACCTTC
TRBV23-1	TRBJ1-2	NA	TRBD1	CASSPAGTGHYGYTF	TGCGCCAGCAGTCCTGCCGGGACAGGGCACTATGGCTACACCTTC
TRBV6-5	TRBJ2-7	NA	TRBD1	CASSRRQGGEQYF	TGTGCCAGCAGCCGCAGACAGGGGGGCGAGCAGTACTTC
TRBV24-1	TRBJ2-3	NA	TRBD1	CATSGTDTDTQYF	TGTGCCACCTCCGGGACAGACACAGATACGCAGTATTTT
TRBV6-5	TRBJ1-5	NA	NA	CASSSGRVGQPQHF	TGTGCCAGCAGTTCCGGCAGGGTCGGTCAGCCCCAGCATTTT
TRBV24-1	TRBJ2-5	NA	TRBD1	CATGTDTETQYF	TGTGCCACCGGGACAGACACGGAGACCCAGTACTTC
TRBV18	TRBJ1-2	NA	NA	CASSHSPYGYTF	TGTGCCAGCTCACACAGTCCCTATGGCTACACCTTC
TRBV11-2	TRBJ2-4	NA	TRBD1	CASSLTGDIQYF	TGTGCCAGCAGCTTGACAGGGGACATTCAGTACTTC
TRBV9	TRBJ2-3	NA	TRBD2	CASSVGLASTDTQYF	TGTGCCAGCAGCGTGGGACTAGCTAGCACAGATACGCAGTATTTT
TRBV5-3	TRBJ1-5	NA	NA	CARSLYRDYPHNQPQHF	TGTGCCAGAAGTTTGTACAGGGATTACCCGCACAATCAGCCCCAGCATTTT
TRBV5-1	TRBJ2-7	NA	TRBD2	CASSAGLAGGTTYEQYF	TGCGCCAGCAGCGCGGGACTAGCGGGAGGGACGACTTACGAGCAGTACTTC
TRBV3-1/TRBV3-2	TRBJ1-4	NA	NA	CASRKQGVEGEKLFF	TGTGCCAGCAGGAAACAGGGAGTTGAGGGTGAAAAACTGTTTTTT
TRBV5-1	TRBJ2-3	NA	TRBD2	CASSSQLTSGTPDTQYF	TGCGCCAGCAGCTCCCAGTTGACTAGCGGGACCCCCGATACGCAGTATTTT
TRBV6-2/TRBV6-3	TRBJ2-5	NA	NA	CASSPLTGPLGETQYF	TGTGCCAGCAGTCCCCTGACAGGACCCCTCGGGGAGACCCAGTACTTC
TRBV11-2	TRBJ2-3	NA	NA	CASTSEPVGDTQYF	TGTGCCAGCACCTCCGAACCGGTCGGGGATACGCAGTATTTT
TRBV30	TRBJ2-1	NA	TRBD2	CAWATGGGNEQFF	TGTGCCTGGGCAACCGGGGGGGGTAATGAGCAGTTCTTC
TRBV7-9	TRBJ2-2	once	NA	CASSLQGYTGELFF	TGTGCCAGCAGCCTACAGGGATACACCGGGGAGCTGTTTTTT
TRBV19	TRBJ1-2	NA	NA	CASSPERTVLYGYTF	TGTGCCAGTAGTCCAGAAAGGACAGTTTTATATGGCTACACCTTC
TRBV6-2/TRBV6-3	TRBJ2-7	NA	TRBD1	CASSLTRGSNYEQYF	TGTGCCAGCAGTTTAACCAGGGGGTCGAACTACGAGCAGTACTTC
TRBV5-1	TRBJ2-2	few	TRBD2	CASSSNSGGAPGELFF	TGCGCCAGCAGCTCAAATAGCGGGGGGGCCCCCGGGGAGCTGTTTTTT
TRBV12-5	TRBJ1-2	NA	NA	CASSRSDYGYTF	TGTGCTAGTTCCCGATCAGACTATGGCTACACCTTC
TRBV12-5	TRBJ2-1	NA	NA	CASGRGFEQFF	TGTGCTAGTGGTCGAGGATTTGAGCAGTTCTTC
TRBV28	TRBJ2-1	NA	TRBD2	CASSRTSGVNEQFF	TGTGCCAGCAGTCGTACTAGCGGGGTAAATGAGCAGTTCTTC
TRBV6-6	TRBJ2-1	NA	TRBD2	CASSHTSGRAPYNEQFF	TGTGCCAGCAGTCACACTAGCGGGAGAGCTCCCTACAATGAGCAGTTCTTC
TRBV3-1/TRBV3-2	TRBJ1-2	NA	TRBD1	CASSQRWLRDRGPKYGYTF	TGTGCCAGCAGCCAAAGATGGCTCCGGGACAGAGGCCCCAAGTATGGCTACACCTTC
TRBV2	TRBJ2-3	NA	TRBD1	CASSGIGDRGLDTQYF	TGTGCCAGCAGTGGAATCGGGGACAGGGGTTTGGATACGCAGTATTTT
TRBV27	TRBJ2-1	NA	TRBD2	CASSWPAGLAGVGEQFF	TGTGCCAGCAGTTGGCCGGCGGGACTAGCGGGAGTGGGTGAGCAGTTCTTC
TRBV29-1	TRBJ1-6	few	NA	CSVSTEYNSPLHF	TGCAGCGTCAGCACAGAGTATAATTCACCCCTCCACTTT
TRBV10-3	TRBJ1-1	NA	TRBD1	CAISVSTLRQGTEAFF	TGTGCCATCAGTGTATCAACACTTCGACAGGGCACTGAAGCTTTCTTT